One sample yielded the 29 T cell receptor beta chains listed below, sequenced in a study of OX40 agonist ivuxolimab in advanced cancers. The method was immunoSEQ multiplex PCR; TCRdb's version includes in-frame clones alone and lacks a portion of them. Here the sample spans about 53,000 clones, approximately 91% being singletons. This specimen consisted of CD4+ or CD8+ T cells sorted from blood, obtained in a trial of the OX40 agonist ivuxolimab. Receptors originate from an adult with an advanced solid tumor such as melanoma, head and neck, liver or kidney cancer.

The V gene is TRBV4-2, the J gene TRBJ2-2; TRBD1 matches 7 bases. J gave up 7 bases and V 4 bases, and 6 bases lay outside the gene matches. From germline, CDR1 is LGHNA and CDR2 YNFKEQ. This CDR3 has 14 residues. The CDR3 protein is CASSRTGQDGELFF. As DNA, the CDR3 is TGTGCCAGCAGCCGGACAGGACAGGACGGGGAGCTGTTTTTT.

The chain uses TRBV5-6 and TRBJ1-3; 7 bases line up with TRBD1. Germline V lookup: CDR1 SGHDT, CDR2 YYEEEE. J gave up 0 bases and V 4 bases, and 4 bases lay outside the gene matches. CDR3 length: 15 residues. CDR3 in amino acids: CASSNRQGSGNTIYF. CDR3 in DNA: TGTGCCAGCAGCAATAGACAGGGCTCTGGAAACACCATATATTTT.

This clone is a singleton in its sample. This sequence joins TRBV7-2 and TRBJ2-1; 11 bases match TRBD2. The CDR3 is made up of 15 amino acids. The V gene's germline CDR1 is SGHTA and CDR2 FQGNSA. V gave up 5 bases and J gave up 6 bases; unmatched junction bases: 6. The CDR3 region is CASSLTSGSSNEQFF. The CDR3, as DNA: TGTGCCAGCAGCCTTACTAGCGGGAGTTCCAATGAGCAGTTCTTC.

In this sample, this clone turned up once. The rearrangement joins TRBV28 to TRBJ2-1; no firm D call. Germline V lookup: CDR1 MDHEN, CDR2 SYDVKM. The CDR3 covers 16 residues. V was shortened by 2 bases and J by 4 bases, with 15 bases between the two germline ends. CDR3 amino acids: CASSLGSVGLYNEQFF. The CDR3 nucleotides read TGTGCCAGCAGTTTAGGGTCAGTCGGCCTTTACAATGAGCAGTTCTTC.

The chain is built from TRBV9 and TRBJ2-3; D may be TRBD1 (6 bases). Per the germline V gene, CDR1 is SGDLS and CDR2 is YYNGEE. Deletions cut 0 bases from V and 3 bases from J, with 14 bases between. This CDR3 region has 16 residues. In DNA form, the CDR3 reads TGTGCCAGCAGCGTAGCTGAGGGGGAGCGGACAGATACGCAGTATTTT. Translating it yields CASSVAEGERTDTQYF.

V is TRBV6-1 and J is TRBJ1-2; 12 nucleotides agree with TRBD1. With V trimmed by 4 bases and J by 4 bases, 4 bases remained unmatched. Germline V gene data show CDR1 as MNHNS and CDR2 as SASEGT. The CDR3 is made up of 15 amino acids. The CDR3 region has the DNA TGTGCCAGCAGTGGAGGGACAGGGGGCGTCTATGGCTACACCTTC. It is translated as CASSGGTGGVYGYTF.

The V gene is TRBV7-9, the J gene TRBJ2-3, with TRBD1 identical over 8 bases. Trimming removed 8 bases from V and 4 bases from J; junction bases left unmatched: 8. The CDR3 spans 14 residues. Germline V CDR1 and CDR2: SEHNR, FQNEAQ (reference sequence). The CDR3 spells CASGFRGQADTQYF. CDR3 bases: TGTGCCAGCGGATTCAGGGGGCAGGCAGATACGCAGTATTTT.

The CDR3 DNA reads TGTGCCAGCAGCTTCGGGCAGGGCCGGGAAAAACTGTTTTTT. Translating gives CASSFGQGREKLFF. The rearrangement joins TRBV7-9 to TRBJ1-4; possible D gene TRBD1, 5 bases. Deletions cut 3 bases from V and 8 bases from J, with 13 bases between. This CDR3 spans 14 amino acids. Germline V gene lookup returns CDR1 SEHNR and CDR2 FQNEAQ (reference sequence).

The CDR3 sequence is CASSLAGGPMGEQYF. CDR3 nucleotides: TGTGCCAGCAGCTTAGCAGGGGGACCGATGGGGGAGCAGTACTTC. The chain links TRBV11-2 to TRBJ2-7, with 7 bases that match TRBD1. The ends lost 1 base at V and 7 bases at J; junction bases unmatched: 10. This CDR3 contains 15 residues. Germline V gene data show CDR1 as SGHAT and CDR2 as FQNNGV. The whole variable domain, filled in from reference TRBV11-2 and TRBJ2-7, reads EAGVAQSPRYKIIEKRQSVAFWCNPISGHATLYWYQQILGQGPKLLIQFQNNGVVDDSQLPKDRFSAERLKGVDSTLKIQPAKLEDSAVYLCASSLAGGPMGEQYFGPGTRLTVT.

V and J are TRBV27 and TRBJ1-1, with D unresolved. The germline V and J ends were trimmed by 2 bases and 1 base, with 8 bases remaining between them. The CDR3 is 14 amino acids. Germline V CDR1 and CDR2: MNHEY, SMNVEV (reference sequence). Here the CDR3 DNA reads TGTGCCAGCAGTTTAGAACGGGGGAACACTGAAGCTTTCTTT. This encodes CASSLERGNTEAFF.

This clone occurred a few times. V is TRBV7-9 and J is TRBJ1-1; no reliable D call. CDR3 length: 13 residues. CDR1 is SEHNR, CDR2 FQNEAQ, per germline (reference sequence). The V end was cut by 0 bases, the J end by 5 bases, with 7 bases between. The CDR3 DNA is TGTGCCAGCAGCTTAGCGGGGTGGACTGAAGCTTTCTTT. Translation gives CASSLAGWTEAFF.

The V and J genes are TRBV6-5 and TRBJ2-3; TRBD1 is a possible D gene (6 bases). In germline, CDR1 is MNHEY, CDR2 SVGAGI. This CDR3 comprises 15 residues. The ends were cut back, 8 bases at V and 0 bases at J, with 15 bases in the middle. For the CDR3, the DNA is TGTGCCAGCCGCTACAGGGCATCTAGCACAGATACGCAGTATTTT. It translates to CASRYRASSTDTQYF.

V and J are TRBV11-2 and TRBJ2-7, with 8 bases identical to TRBD1. V lost 5 bases to trimming and J lost 5 bases; unmatched junction nucleotides: 17. The CDR3 covers 17 residues. Germline CDR1 and CDR2: SGHAT and FQNNGV. The CDR3 spells CASSPPTGQALIHEQYF. The DNA of the CDR3 is TGTGCCAGCAGCCCACCTACGGGACAGGCCCTTATCCACGAGCAGTACTTC.

Only one count was recorded for this clone. J is TRBJ1-2 and V is TRBV2; D call uncertain. V lost 7 bases to trimming and J lost 5 bases, with 14 bases between them. Germline values: CDR1 SNHLY, CDR2 FYNNEI. This CDR3 is built from 13 residues. The CDR3 sequence: CASIERREYGYTF. The CDR3, as DNA: TGTGCCAGCATCGAAAGGAGAGAATATGGCTACACCTTC. The complete variable domain, with remaining parts taken from reference TRBV2 and TRBJ1-2, reads EPEVTQTPSHQVTQMGQEVILRCVPISNHLYFYWYRQILGQKVEFLVSFYNNEISEKSEIFDDQFSVERPDGSNFTLKIRSTKLEDSAMYFCASIERREYGYTFGSGTRLTVV.

The rearrangement uses TRBV11-1 and TRBJ2-6; D tentatively reads TRBD1 or TRBD2 (5 bases each). This CDR3 has 17 amino acids. Germline values: CDR1 SGHAT, CDR2 FQDESV (reference sequence). V was cut by 2 bases and J by 2 bases, with 13 bases left in between. The DNA of the CDR3 is TGTGCCAGCAGCTTAATTGCGGGCAGGGCTGGGGCCAACGTCCTGACTTTC. Amino acid sequence: CASSLIAGRAGANVLTF.

The gene calls are TRBV5-6 and TRBJ1-2; D possibly corresponds to TRBD1 (6 bases). CDR1 and CDR2 from the germline V gene are SGHDT and YYEEEE. Trimming removed 1 base at V and 12 bases at J, with 13 bases between. This CDR3 contains 12 residues. The CDR3 loop is CASSLREGTNTF. The CDR3 DNA sequence: TGTGCCAGCAGCTTGAGGGAGGGGACAAACACCTTC.

J is TRBJ1-1 and V is TRBV29-1, with D perhaps TRBD1 (6 bases). CDR3 length: 12 amino acids. The germline V and J ends were trimmed by 1 base and 7 bases, with 10 bases remaining between them. Per the germline V gene, CDR1 is SQVTM and CDR2 is ANQGSEA. As DNA, the CDR3 is TGCAGCGTTGAAGGAACAGGGAGTGAAGCTTTCTTT. This translates into CSVEGTGSEAFF.

There are a few counts of this clone. The chain employs TRBV7-3 and TRBJ2-2; D may be TRBD1 (6 bases). This CDR3 region has 13 residues. Per germline, CDR1 SGHTA and CDR2 FQGTGA. The V end was cut by 5 bases, the J end by 6 bases, with 10 bases between. DNA for the CDR3: TGTGCCAGCAGCCCCCGGACAGCCGGGGAGCTGTTTTTT. Residues: CASSPRTAGELFF.

The rearrangement uses TRBV19 and TRBJ1-5; the D gene is possibly TRBD1 (5 bases). The CDR3 spans 15 residues. V was pared by 6 bases and J by 0 bases, with 12 bases between. Germline assignment: CDR1 LNHDA and CDR2 SQIVND (reference sequence). In DNA form, the CDR3 reads TGTGCCAGTAGGAAGATGGGGACTAGCAATCAGCCCCAGCATTTT. Amino acid sequence: CASRKMGTSNQPQHF.

The rearrangement links TRBV5-4 to TRBJ2-4, with D possibly TRBD1 on 6 matching bases. The germline gives CDR1 SGHNT, CDR2 YYREEE (reference sequence). Between the trimmed V and J ends, which lost 4 bases and 2 bases, there was a span of 13 bases. There are 15 residues in the CDR3. The CDR3 DNA reads as TGTGCCAGCAGCACCACACAGGGTCCCAAAAACATTCAGTACTTC. It translates to CASSTTQGPKNIQYF.

The chain links TRBV28 to TRBJ1-1; 10 bases align to TRBD1. CDR1 and CDR2 (germline): MDHEN, SYDVKM. The V segment lost 3 bases and the J segment 3 bases; nucleotides outside the gene matches: 4. The CDR3 covers 15 residues. The CDR3 DNA sequence: TGTGCCAGCAGTTTGGGGGGACAGGGGCACACTGAAGCTTTCTTT. Amino acid sequence: CASSLGGQGHTEAFF. Based on the CDR3 plus reference TRBV28 and TRBJ1-1, the full variable domain is DVKVTQSSRYLVKRTGEKVFLECVQDMDHENMFWYRQDPGLGLRLIYFSYDVKMKEKGDIPEGYSVSREKKERFSLILESASTNQTSMYLCASSLGGQGHTEAFFGQGTRLTVV.

V is TRBV15 and J is TRBJ1-1, with TRBD1 identical over 8 bases. The CDR3 contains 14 residues. From germline, CDR1 is LNHNV and CDR2 YYDKDF (reference sequence). The V and J ends lost 7 bases and 5 bases, in that order; junction bases with no gene match: 9. Here the CDR3 reads CATKPGQGWTEAFF. As DNA, the CDR3 is TGTGCCACCAAACCAGGACAGGGATGGACTGAAGCTTTCTTT.

The gene calls are TRBV7-3 and TRBJ2-1; weak D call: TRBD1 (6 bases). The germline V gene encodes CDR1 SGHTA and CDR2 FQGTGA. This CDR3 comprises 16 residues. V lost 0 bases and J 2 bases, leaving 11 bases between the germline ends. This chain's CDR3 is CASSLTLQGPYNEQFF. CDR3 bases: TGTGCCAGCAGCTTAACGCTTCAGGGGCCCTACAATGAGCAGTTCTTC. The full variable domain, in which reference TRBV7-3 and TRBJ2-1 provide the parts outside the CDR3, is GAGVSQTPSNKVTEKGKYVELRCDPISGHTALYWYRQSLGQGPEFLIYFQGTGAADDSGLPNDRFFAVRPEGSVSTLKIQRTERGDSAVYLCASSLTLQGPYNEQFFGPGTRLTVL.

CDR3 protein: CASSGSPSNPSYEQYF. The CDR3 coding sequence is TGTGCCAGCAGTGGGTCACCTAGCAATCCTTCCTACGAGCAGTACTTC. The chain joins TRBV2 to TRBJ2-7; the D gene is possibly TRBD2 (5 bases). CDR3 length: 16 amino acids. Germline assignment: CDR1 SNHLY and CDR2 FYNNEI. V was cut by 4 bases and J by 1 base, with 17 bases left in between.

The chain combines TRBV30 with TRBJ1-3; D might be TRBD1 (5 bases). The CDR3 loop spans 14 amino acids. CDR1 and CDR2 from the germline V gene are GTSNPN and SVGIG (reference sequence). Trimming left V 4 bases short and J 0 bases short, with 10 bases between. CDR3 residues: CAWKTEGSGNTIYF. The CDR3 nucleotides read TGTGCCTGGAAGACAGAAGGCTCTGGAAACACCATATATTTT.

CDR3: CASSLGPGTVGKLFF. The CDR3 nucleotides are TGTGCCAGCAGTTTAGGGCCGGGTACGGTGGGCAAACTGTTTTTT. This chain joins TRBV27 and TRBJ1-4; D is uncertain. V lost 2 bases, J lost 11 bases, and 18 bases lay in between. Per the germline V gene, CDR1 is MNHEY and CDR2 is SMNVEV (reference sequence). This CDR3 has 15 amino acids.

V usage is TRBV5-4 and J usage is TRBJ1-6, with D maybe TRBD1 (5 bases). V was trimmed by 0 bases and J by 7 bases, leaving 11 bases between them. The CDR3 runs to 15 residues. In germline, CDR1 is SGHNT, CDR2 YYREEE (reference sequence). The DNA for the CDR3 is TGTGCCAGCAGCTTGGGAGACAGTAGAAATTCACCCCTCCACTTT. It specifies CASSLGDSRNSPLHF.

This clone was observed a few times. This rearrangement joins TRBV7-9 to TRBJ1-1, with a tentative D call TRBD1 (6 bases). Trimming shortened V by 3 bases and J by 0 bases, and 8 bases separated the two germline ends. The germline V gene has CDR1 SEHNR and CDR2 FQNEAQ (reference sequence). The CDR3 contains 14 residues. CDR3: CASSFRTVNTEAFF. The CDR3 DNA follows: TGTGCCAGCAGCTTTAGGACAGTGAACACTGAAGCTTTCTTT.

The chain links TRBV15 to TRBJ1-2; D might be TRBD1 (6 bases). The CDR3 length is 14 residues. Germline-derived CDR1 and CDR2 are LNHNV and YYDKDF (reference sequence). With 0 bases removed from V and 11 bases from J, the gap between germline ends came to 16 bases. CDR3 bases: TGTGCCACCAGCAGAGACATCACAGGGAATATGTACACCTTC. Its protein product is CATSRDITGNMYTF.